Following are 16 T cell receptor beta chains from one sample sequenced in a study of blood T cell repertoires in COVID-19. Here immunoSEQ multiplex PCR was the method, and the copy in TCRdb shows in-frame clones only, minus some. The sample yields 150,000 or so clones, over 80% seen once. The sequenced material came from PBMCs or T cells enriched from blood (not recorded which). These TCRs come from a man aged 70 or older who had been exposed to COVID-19.

This clone was detected a few times. The chain combines TRBV5-1 with TRBJ1-1; D not certain. V lost 6 bases to trimming and J lost 8 bases, with 14 bases between them. The CDR3 loop spans 12 amino acids. Germline CDR1 is SGHRS and CDR2 is YFSETQ. The CDR3 region has the DNA TGCGCCAGCACCGTGTCCGGGGTCGAAGCTTTCTTT. It specifies CASTVSGVEAFF.

The V gene is TRBV7-3, the J gene TRBJ2-4; D may be TRBD1 (5 bases). Germline V gene sequence: CDR1 SGHTA, CDR2 FQGTGA. The ends were cut back, 3 bases at V and 0 bases at J, with 18 bases in the middle. CDR3 length equals 18 residues. The CDR3 DNA is TGTGCCAGCAGCTTCGACAGAACGTTAAAACTAGCCAAAAACATTCAGTACTTC. Protein sequence: CASSFDRTLKLAKNIQYF.

The chain employs TRBV5-8 and TRBJ2-7; unclear D gene. V gave up 1 base and J gave up 2 bases, with 10 bases separating them. From germline, CDR1 is SGHTS and CDR2 YDEGEE. The CDR3 runs to 14 residues. The CDR3 nucleotides read TGTGCCAGCAGCTTGTCACACCCGACCTACGAGCAGTACTTC. Protein sequence: CASSLSHPTYEQYF.

This clone was recorded a few times. The chain carries TRBV5-6 and TRBJ2-3, with 7 bases that match TRBD1. Germline lookup yields CDR1 SGHDT and CDR2 YYEEEE. The CDR3 has 14 residues. Trimming removed 6 bases from V and 7 bases from J; junction bases left unmatched: 11. CDR3 sequence (DNA): TGTGCCAGCACCTCTCGACAGGGATGGAATACGCAGTATTTT. It is translated as CASTSRQGWNTQYF.

This chain uses TRBV9 with TRBJ1-4; TRBD1 aligns across 10 bases. Trimming cost V 3 bases and J 8 bases; bases outside gene matches: 13. The CDR3 is 17 amino acids. Germline assignment: CDR1 SGDLS and CDR2 YYNGEE. The CDR3 spells CASSDRDRGPFGEKLFF. The CDR3, as DNA: TGTGCCAGCAGCGACCGGGACAGGGGTCCCTTCGGGGAAAAACTGTTTTTT. The whole variable domain, filled in from reference TRBV9 and TRBJ1-4, reads DSGVTQTPKHLITATGQRVTLRCSPRSGDLSVYWYQQSLDQGLQFLIQYYNGEERAKGNILERFSAQQFPDLHSELNLSSLELGDSALYFCASSDRDRGPFGEKLFFGSGTQLSVL.

This clone was seen only a few times. This chain joins TRBV3-1 (or the pseudogene TRBV3-2) and TRBJ2-7; a weak D match, TRBD1 (5 bases). Trimming removed 1 base from V and 4 bases from J, with 11 bases in between. CDR1 and CDR2 from the germline V gene are LGHDT and YNNKEL (reference sequence). CDR3 length: 14 amino acids. CDR3 nucleotide sequence: TGTGCCAGCAGCCAAGTGGGCAGGGCTTACGAGCAGTACTTC. It codes for CASSQVGRAYEQYF.

The rearrangement joins TRBV12-5 to TRBJ1-1; D perhaps matches TRBD1 (5 bases). The CDR3 length is 11 residues. Germline values: CDR1 LGHNT, CDR2 FRNRAP. The V end was cut by 2 bases, the J end by 10 bases, with 8 bases between. The CDR3 region is CASGLTGGAFF. The CDR3 coding sequence is TGTGCTAGTGGTTTGACGGGGGGAGCTTTCTTT.

Only one count was recorded for this clone. The gene calls are TRBV27 and TRBJ1-5; 8 bases line up with TRBD1. V lost 6 bases to trimming and J lost 0 bases; unmatched junction nucleotides: 10. This CDR3 has 17 residues. Germline loops: CDR1 MNHEY, CDR2 SMNVEV (reference sequence). CDR3 bases: TGTGCCAGCAGCCCCCCCCCGACAGGGGCTAGCAATCAGCCCCAGCATTTT. This sequence encodes CASSPPPTGASNQPQHF.

The rearrangement joins TRBV27 to TRBJ1-5, with 9 bases identical to TRBD1. CDR1 is MNHEY, CDR2 SMNVEV, per germline (reference sequence). The CDR3 length is 13 residues. V lost 5 bases, J lost 4 bases, and 0 bases stayed unmatched. CDR3 sequence: CASSGTGNQPQHF. In nucleotides, the CDR3 is TGTGCCAGCAGTGGGACAGGGAATCAGCCCCAGCATTTT.

This clone was found a few times. The genes are TRBV19 and TRBJ2-1; 9 nucleotides line up with TRBD1. CDR3 length: 16 residues. From germline, CDR1 is LNHDA and CDR2 SQIVND (reference sequence). The J segment lost 7 bases and the V segment lost 5 bases, leaving 12 bases of the junction unmatched. DNA for the CDR3: TGTGCCAGTAGTCTCTTGGGGGACAGGGCGAGGAATGAGCAGTTCTTC. This sequence encodes CASSLLGDRARNEQFF.

This clone was seen a single time. This CDR3 reads CASSQDSNEQFF. CDR3 DNA: TGTGCCAGCAGCCAGGACAGCAATGAGCAGTTCTTC. The rearrangement links TRBV7-9 to TRBJ2-1; TRBD1 might be the D (6 bases). The ends were cut back, 5 bases at V and 6 bases at J, with 8 bases in the middle. The CDR3 is 12 amino acids. Germline values: CDR1 SEHNR, CDR2 FQNEAQ (reference sequence).

The rearrangement joins TRBV28 to TRBJ2-1; D possibly corresponds to TRBD1 (6 bases). V was clipped by 6 bases and J by 9 bases, with 12 bases between them. This CDR3 comprises 12 residues. CDR1 is MDHEN and CDR2 is SYDVKM in the germline V gene. This CDR3 reads CASSSYRAEQFF. As DNA, the CDR3 is TGTGCCAGCAGCTCTTACAGGGCTGAGCAGTTCTTC.

This sequence joins TRBV4-1 and TRBJ1-5, with 9 bases that match TRBD1. The CDR3 length is 16 residues. CDR1 and CDR2 (germline): MGHRA, YSYEKL. With 3 bases clipped from V and 4 bases from J, the junction kept 7 bases outside the gene matches. The CDR3 DNA reads as TGCGCCAGCAGCCATCTGGGACAGGGAGAGAATCAGCCCCAGCATTTT. Its translation: CASSHLGQGENQPQHF.

DNA for the CDR3: TGTGCCAGCACCCTTCTCTATGGCTACACCTTC. Its translation is CASTLLYGYTF. The chain joins TRBV7-2 to TRBJ1-2, with unresolved D. The CDR3 contains 11 residues. V dropped 7 bases and J dropped 4 bases, with 7 bases sitting between them. From germline, CDR1 is SGHTA and CDR2 FQGNSA.

The chain links TRBV5-8 to TRBJ1-2, with D unclear. This CDR3 region has 12 residues. V shed 1 base and J shed 4 bases, with 5 bases lying between them. Per the germline V gene, CDR1 is SGHTS and CDR2 is YDEGEE. The CDR3, as DNA: TGTGCCAGCAGCTTGACTGGCTATGGCTACACCTTC. Amino acid sequence: CASSLTGYGYTF.

The genes are TRBV5-1 and TRBJ2-1, with TRBD1 identical over 7 bases. The CDR3 totals 14 residues. V dropped 4 bases and J dropped 10; count of bases not matched to a gene: 11. From germline, CDR1 is SGHRS and CDR2 YFSETQ. The CDR3 is CASSQVTGSKEQFF. The CDR3 nucleotides read TGCGCCAGCAGCCAAGTGACAGGGTCAAAGGAGCAGTTCTTC.